This T cell receptor beta chain was identified during a study of blood T cell repertoires in COVID-19 (dated by TCRdb to about 2020). Study-wide context: Samples covering the acute and convalescent phases of COVID-19 were provided by collaborators in the United States, Italy and Spain. The samples were drawn from the first 160 participants of the ongoing ImmuneRACE study and from 950 to 1,500 subjects provided by 6 global collaborators. A freely available public database, intended as a resource for researchers studying the immune response to SARS-CoV-2, is where the repertoires were released. Where available, HLA class I and class II types were taken from metadata supplied by the sample provider and were not determined by assay-based typing. The dataset comprised deeply sampled blood TCRbeta repertoires from subjects exposed to, actively infected with, or recovered from COVID-19. A de-identified subject ID, COVID-19 status, age in years and sex were almost always included in the sample metadata. The prospective study material was composed of cDNA or gDNA derived from T cells, B-cell-depleted T cells, or PBMCs.

Summary of the overall study and its limitations: The amount of clinical and demographic metadata varied by source and participant and was provided uncurated.

Whole blood was collected in K2EDTA tubes by collaborating institutions according to the institutions' own protocols. For TCRbeta analysis, collaborators shipped samples as frozen whole blood, isolated PBMCs, or DNA extracted from either of those sample types. According to the germline V gene, CDR1 reads SGHRS and CDR2 reads YFSETQ. V is clipped by 0 bases and J by 1 base, and the sequence between their germline boundaries is 14 bases long. The cysteine opens and the phenylalanine closes a CDR3 of 17 amino acids. Only CDR3 DNA remains: 51 bases, in frame from the first base. Remarks on this clone: The antigen it binds to is not known. No base qualities exist here, and no much larger clone lies one base off it.

The immunoSEQ Assay, a bias-controlled multiplex PCR, was used to amplify TCRbeta CDR3 regions from genomic DNA. The original methods were these. The number of nucleated cells in each sample was estimated from the amplification of reference gene primers within the assay. Sequence reads were collapsed and filtered to measure the absolute abundance of every unique TCRbeta CDR3 rearrangement. For each sample, productive Simpson clonality was calculated as the square root of Simpson's diversity index across productive rearrangements. Here the immuneACCESS table is served through TCRdb, limited to in-frame sequences with V and J called. Missing clones are a known gap in these copies; in checked studies unresolved V genes cover under half, and the rest lacks a known reason. V and J calls plus clone size are reproduced from that table; the DNA served to infer D and trimming. The sample table shows over 200,000 clones, and more than 75% are seen once. The ten largest clonotypes hold about 12% of the sample.

The sample taken for sequencing was peripheral blood. This clonotype was obtained from a woman aged 40 to 50 with acute or convalescent COVID-19. The sequence links TRBV5-1 to TRBJ1-3, with no confident D gene call. The nucleotides read TGCGCCAGCAGCTTGGTCGGCGGGCGTGAATCTGGAAACACCATATATTTT. Its product reads: CASSLVGGRESGNTIYF.